The 21 T cell receptor beta chains reported below all come from one sample, sequenced in a study of regulatory T cells in long-lasting Graves disease. Noted time point: newly diagnosed GD, antithyroid drugs for less than 3 months. With RNA extracted from PBMCs as input, the TCR library was made. Researchers made TCR beta libraries by using iRepertoire HTBI primers and running Arm-PCR on CDR3 regions. MiXCR, applied by TCRdb to the multiplex PCR reads, yields one record per CDR3 protein. The sample lists more than 300,000 distinct CDR3 sequences, about 11% occurring once. This same sample was also part of a study on T cells in Graves' hyperthyroidism and ophthalmopathy.

The source material was peripheral blood mononuclear cells (PBMCs), sampled at new diagnosis, from a patient treated with antithyroid drugs. The source of these receptors is a young woman with Graves disease.

The V and J genes are TRBV20-1 and TRBJ2-3, with 10 positions matching TRBD2. CDR1 is DFQATT and CDR2 is SNEGSKA in the germline V gene (reference sequence). The V segment lost 5 bases and the J segment 1 base; nucleotides outside the gene matches: 3. The CDR3 length is 14 residues. CDR3 amino acids: CSAFLAGGTDTQYF. The CDR3 bases are TGCAGTGCTTTTCTAGCGGGGGGCACAGATACGCAGTATTTT.

This clonotype appeared many times. This chain connects TRBV2 to TRBJ1-2; 7 nucleotides align to TRBD1. The CDR3 is 15 residues long. CDR1 is SNHLY and CDR2 is FYNNEI in the germline V gene. J gave up 8 bases and V 6 bases, and 15 bases lay outside the gene matches. CDR3 bases: TGTGCCAGCAGAGAAACTCGACAGGGTGAGGGGGGCTACACCTTC. It is translated as CASRETRQGEGGYTF.

This clonotype has a count of ten or more. The chain has TRBV27 and TRBJ2-7; 8 bases agree with TRBD2. The CDR3 spans 15 residues. After removal of 3 bases from V and 2 bases from J, the junction contained 6 bases not matched to a gene. In germline, CDR1 is MNHEY, CDR2 SMNVEV (reference sequence). CDR3 residues: CASSFSGGRTYEQYF. CDR3 coding DNA: TGTGCCAGCAGTTTCTCGGGCGGGAGGACCTACGAGCAGTACTTC.

The CDR3 is CSVVGQNYGYTF. The CDR3, as DNA: TGCAGCGTTGTGGGGCAGAACTATGGCTACACCTTC. This chain connects TRBV29-1 to TRBJ1-2; tentatively, D is TRBD1 (5 bases). This CDR3 has 12 residues. Deletions cut 4 bases from V and 2 bases from J, with 8 bases between. The germline V gene has CDR1 SQVTM and CDR2 ANQGSEA.

This clonotype has a handful of counts. J is TRBJ2-5 and V is TRBV28; weak D call: TRBD1 (6 bases). CDR1 is MDHEN, CDR2 SYDVKM, per germline. This CDR3 contains 21 residues. With 0 bases removed from V and 0 bases from J, the gap between germline ends came to 26 bases. The CDR3 spells CASSLWYSAGDTVTDQETQYF. In DNA, the CDR3 is TGTGCCAGCAGTTTATGGTACTCGGCAGGGGACACAGTTACCGACCAAGAGACCCAGTACTTC.

This clonotype was recorded many times. The rearrangement joins TRBV4-3 to TRBJ2-3; 14 nucleotides line up with TRBD2. The CDR3 consists of 15 residues. V lost 2 bases to trimming and J lost 8 bases; unmatched junction nucleotides: 3. The germline V gene encodes CDR1 LGHNA and CDR2 YSLEER. The CDR3 sequence: CASSQTGTSGGTQYF. The CDR3, as DNA: TGCGCCAGCAGCCAAACCGGGACTAGCGGGGGTACGCAGTATTTT.

This clonotype was detected many times. The rearrangement joins TRBV7-2 to TRBJ1-6; no clear D gene. Trimming stripped 1 base from V and 8 bases from J, with 12 bases between. The CDR3 consists of 15 residues. Germline V gene data show CDR1 as SGHTA and CDR2 as FQGNSA. The CDR3 loop reads CASSLEGSSYSPLHF. CDR3 bases: TGTGCCAGCAGCTTAGAAGGCAGTAGCTATTCACCCCTCCACTTT.

The sample holds many counts of this clonotype. The V gene is TRBV11-2, the J gene TRBJ1-2, with a weak D call TRBD1 (6 bases). Germline CDR1 reads SGHAT; CDR2 reads FQNNGV. The CDR3 has 13 amino acids. The V and J ends lost 5 bases and 3 bases respectively, with 10 bases between them. CDR3 region: CASSNRQDYGYTF. CDR3 sequence (DNA): TGTGCCAGCAGCAACAGACAGGACTATGGCTACACCTTC.

This clonotype was recorded at least ten times. The V gene is TRBV6-2 or TRBV6-3, the J gene TRBJ2-5; D not resolved. Trimming stripped 2 bases from V and 0 bases from J, with 7 bases between. CDR1 is MNHEY and CDR2 is SVGEGT in the germline V gene. The CDR3 spans 14 residues. The CDR3, as DNA: TGTGCCAGCAGTTACATTGAGTACCAAGAGACCCAGTACTTC. Its translation is CASSYIEYQETQYF.

The chain employs TRBV19 and TRBJ2-4; either TRBD1 or TRBD2 may fit D (6 bases each). Trimming pared 5 bases from V and 7 bases from J, leaving 33 bases between. Per germline, CDR1 LNHDA and CDR2 SQIVND (reference sequence). CDR3 size: 20 residues. The CDR3 coding sequence is TGTGCCAGTAGTGTTCGACAGGTTGCTACTAGCAGTGGTAGGATGAACATTCAGTACTTC. It yields the protein CASSVRQVATSSGRMNIQYF. Supplemented by reference TRBV19 and TRBJ2-4, the full variable domain reads DGGITQSPKYLFRKEGQNVTLSCEQNLNHDAMYWYRQDPGQGLRLIYYSQIVNDFQKGDIAEGYSVSREKKESFPLTVTSAQKNPTAFYLCASSVRQVATSSGRMNIQYFGAGTRLSVL.

This clonotype was seen at least ten times. V gene TRBV20-1 combines with J gene TRBJ1-1; possible D gene TRBD1, 5 bases. V lost 5 bases, J lost 0 bases, and 16 bases lay in between. The CDR3 spans 15 residues. Germline V gives CDR1 DFQATT, CDR2 SNEGSKA (reference sequence). The CDR3 bases are TGCAGTGCTTTTGACCGGGGGACCATGAACACTGAAGCTTTCTTT. It is translated as CSAFDRGTMNTEAFF.

There are a few counts of this clonotype. This chain connects TRBV9 to TRBJ1-1, with D maybe TRBD1 (6 bases). The germline V gene encodes CDR1 SGDLS and CDR2 YYNGEE. The germline V and J ends were trimmed by 0 bases and 8 bases, with 17 bases remaining between them. The CDR3 length is 15 residues. CDR3 DNA: TGTGCCAGCAGCGTAGGTATCGGGGGCGATAGGGAAGCTTTCTTT. Translated: CASSVGIGGDREAFF.

This clonotype was counted ten times or more. The chain has TRBV20-1 and TRBJ2-5; tentative D call: TRBD1 (6 bases). There are 12 residues in the CDR3. Germline CDR1 is DFQATT and CDR2 is SNEGSKA (reference sequence). V was trimmed by 5 bases and J by 4 bases, leaving 11 bases between them. CDR3 in amino acids: CSAAGTRETQYF. As DNA, the CDR3 is TGCAGTGCTGCCGGGACACGAGAGACCCAGTACTTC.

In its sample, this clonotype was seen a few times. A much larger clone differs from this one at a single base, so this may be a read error. The rearrangement uses TRBV28 and TRBJ2-3; D might be TRBD2 (9 bases). Germline V gene lookup returns CDR1 MDHEN and CDR2 SYDVKM. The CDR3 loop spans 15 amino acids. CDR3 nucleotides: TGTGCCGGCAGTTTTAGCGGGAGAGGGACAGGTACGCAGTATTTT. Protein product: CAGSFSGRGTGTQYF.

The sample holds a few counts of this clonotype. This sequence joins TRBV2 and TRBJ2-1; the match to TRBD2 covers 7 bases. Losses at the gene ends were 5 bases for V and 9 bases for J; bases not matched to a gene: 16. The germline gives CDR1 SNHLY, CDR2 FYNNEI. The CDR3 consists of 16 residues. CDR3 sequence reads: CASSLLLAGVGVEQFF. DNA of the CDR3: TGTGCCAGCAGTCTCCTTTTGGCGGGAGTCGGGGTTGAGCAGTTCTTC.

This chain joins TRBV5-6 and TRBJ2-2; TRBD1 agrees at 10 bases. The V and J ends lost 0 bases and 5 bases, in that order; junction bases with no gene match: 7. The CDR3 contains 17 residues. CDR1 is SGHDT and CDR2 is YYEEEE in the germline V gene. In nucleotides, the CDR3 is TGTGCCAGCAGCTTGGCCCGACAGGGGGCGCGGACCGGGGAGCTGTTTTTT. It yields the protein CASSLARQGARTGELFF.

This clonotype occurred many times. V gene TRBV3-1 combines with J gene TRBJ1-2; D gene ambiguous. The CDR3 loop spans 15 amino acids. V was clipped by 0 bases and J by 2 bases, with 10 bases between them. Germline CDR1 and CDR2: LGHDT and YNNKEL (reference sequence). The CDR3 nucleotides are TGTGCCAGCAGCCAAGACGGGTGGGGAAACTATGGCTACACCTTC. Amino acids: CASSQDGWGNYGYTF.

This clonotype was seen a handful of times. Mismatch with germline at one junction end may stem from a read error. The gene calls are TRBV6-2 or TRBV6-3 and TRBJ2-3; D not resolved. The CDR3 consists of 13 residues. CDR1 and CDR2 from the germline V gene are MNHEY and SVGEGT. The chain's CDR3 is CASSDSAGATQYF. The CDR3 DNA is TGTGCCAGCAGTGACTCGGCCGGCGCTACGCAGTATTTT.

This clonotype was seen ten or more times. The chain is built from TRBV10-3 and TRBJ1-2; no reliable D call. From germline, CDR1 is ENHRY and CDR2 SYGVKD. Trimming stripped 5 bases from V and 7 bases from J, with 8 bases between. This CDR3 contains 11 residues. The CDR3 protein is CAISWGIGYTF. CDR3 bases: TGTGCCATCAGTTGGGGTATTGGCTACACCTTC.

This clonotype was seen ten or more times. The gene calls are TRBV10-3 and TRBJ2-3; 8 positions match TRBD2. CDR3 length equals 17 residues. V was clipped by 0 bases and J by 4 bases; unmatched bases: 9. Germline V gene sequence: CDR1 ENHRY, CDR2 SYGVKD. The CDR3 here is CAISESRGSGDPDTQYF. CDR3 bases: TGTGCCATCAGTGAGTCGCGGGGTAGCGGGGATCCAGATACGCAGTATTTT.

A few counts support this clonotype. CDR3 residues: CASSVESVASPYNEQFF. CDR3 sequence (DNA): TGTGCCAGCAGCGTAGAAAGCGTCGCGTCCCCTTACAATGAGCAGTTCTTC. This rearrangement joins TRBV9 to TRBJ2-1; D is uncertain. Germline V CDR1 and CDR2: SGDLS, YYNGEE. V was trimmed by 0 bases and J by 4 bases, leaving 17 bases between them. The CDR3 is 17 residues long.